This is a list of T cell receptor beta chains from one sample in a study of OX40 agonist ivuxolimab in advanced cancers. Libraries were prepared by immunoSEQ multiplex PCR; TCRdb keeps only in-frame clonotypes and omits some of them. Of some 55,000 clones in the sample, approximately 84% were seen once. Sequences were derived from CD4+ or CD8+ T cells sorted from blood, sampled in a trial of the OX40 agonist ivuxolimab. These receptors all stem from an adult with an advanced solid tumor such as melanoma, head and neck, liver or kidney cancer. CDR3s leave out the opening cysteine and the closing phenylalanine or tryptophan. The order of the fields is CDR3 protein, V gene, J gene.

ASSLGASPLH	TRBV7-2	TRBJ1-6
ASIPRLGEGHYGYT	TRBV7-9	TRBJ1-2
ASSLGGISYEQY	TRBV7-2	TRBJ2-7
ASSETGSGNTIY	TRBV19	TRBJ1-3
ASSLNSGTFNTEAF	TRBV7-2	TRBJ1-1
ASSVRASGGSYEQY	TRBV6-1	TRBJ2-7
ASSEEGRLTYSNQPQH	TRBV6-1	TRBJ1-5
ATSRDLMSGRETQY	TRBV15	TRBJ2-5
ASSPTHLGEDMLAF	TRBV23-1	TRBJ1-1
ASSPSGRARGEQF	TRBV7-2	TRBJ2-1
AWSAGTGGTGNQPQH	TRBV30	TRBJ1-5
ASSLVRGSGELF	TRBV11-2	TRBJ2-2
ASSLGVGIAQF	TRBV7-9	TRBJ2-1
ASSQLGQIEETQY	TRBV14	TRBJ2-5
AVKGLADTGELF	TRBV19	TRBJ2-2
ASTRAGAKYNEQF	TRBV5-4	TRBJ2-1
ASSLGLAGASYNEQF	TRBV9	TRBJ2-1
AQGDRTYEQY	TRBV30	TRBJ2-7
ASSTPDGGETQY	TRBV27	TRBJ2-5
ASSLKAAMNTEAF	TRBV7-9	TRBJ1-1
ASSVGLAGGSRSYEQY	TRBV19	TRBJ2-7
SVSRVQDSEQY	TRBV29-1	TRBJ2-7
ASSMSPYNEQF	TRBV19	TRBJ2-1
AWGNTEAF	TRBV30	TRBJ1-1
ASSQGVGHPVEQF	TRBV14	TRBJ2-1
ASAPRAEMNTGELF	TRBV18	TRBJ2-2
ASSLGGGLFSGNTIY	TRBV5-1	TRBJ1-3
ASSLQMGASAGELF	TRBV7-3	TRBJ2-2
ASSTGWNTEAF	TRBV6-6	TRBJ1-1
ASSSARGGTYEQY	TRBV7-8	TRBJ2-7
ASSLGLDVDTQY	TRBV5-1	TRBJ2-3
ASSGVKGTAF	TRBV6-1	TRBJ1-1
ASRRQSGENYEQY	TRBV19	TRBJ2-7
ASSWGGTGANVLT	TRBV5-4	TRBJ2-6
ASSLSRTVNTEAF	TRBV5-1	TRBJ1-1
ASSFGLAIEQF	TRBV11-2	TRBJ2-1
ASSRAAGNTGELF	TRBV19	TRBJ2-2
ASTEQGVQFEAF	TRBV7-9	TRBJ1-1
ASSPNEDRSGYT	TRBV5-1	TRBJ1-2
AWKGVLNTEAF	TRBV30	TRBJ1-1
ASKAGGPETQY	TRBV6-1	TRBJ2-5
ASSLTAGAEQY	TRBV7-8	-
ASRDLGLTMNTGELF	TRBV28	TRBJ2-2
ASSSGTRNTGELF	TRBV6-5	TRBJ2-2
ASSEAIRNTEAF	TRBV18	TRBJ1-1
ASSVRTGRSGNTIY	TRBV9	TRBJ1-3
ASSFNSGSVSYEQY	TRBV5-4	TRBJ2-7
ASSYETGLKNCF	TRBV5-1	TRBJ1-4
ASSVGLAASSYEQY	TRBV6-1	TRBJ2-7
ASIPAGGSQPQH	TRBV28	TRBJ1-5
ASSEPYRRDTN	TRBV6-1	TRBJ2-7
ASSEIDFPSTDTQY	TRBV2	TRBJ2-3
ASSRGLWDTQY	TRBV11-3	TRBJ2-3
ASSRDRGQRSNQPQH	TRBV19	TRBJ1-5
ASSFILPQLAGTDTQY	TRBV11-2	TRBJ2-3
ASSPTGRGYT	TRBV4-1	TRBJ1-2
ASSGTAVNQPQH	TRBV7-8	TRBJ1-5
ASSIRGQSNEQF	TRBV19	TRBJ2-1
ASSEGTSGRAGELF	TRBV6-1	TRBJ2-2